This TCR beta chain was found in a study of T cell repertoires in cytomegalovirus infection. Background on the study: Well-studied HLA-B-restricted epitopes and recently identified HLA-C-restricted epitopes of CMV were both used in the study. Public signatures in TCR beta pointed to CMV infection and matching HLA type. Findings of the study overall: What dominated the ex vivo response were HLA-C-restricted CMV-specific TCR beta clonotypes. Cumulative frequency (of public TCR beta family members) identified carriers of CMV plus the relevant HLA.

This clonotype was seen repeatedly, ten times or more. Its cognate antigen is unknown. TCRdb independently ran MiXCR on the reads; one entry per CDR3 protein. Of 550,000 to 850,000 distinct CDR3 sequences listed, 33% were seen once; the top ten hold roughly 20%. Germline CDR1 SGHTA, CDR2 FQGNSA. Deletions cut 1 base from V and 7 bases from J, with 4 bases between. The CDR3 consists of 11 residues. Sequencing used cultured PBMCs, obtained from culture after CMV antigen stimulation. The rearrangement uses TRBV7-2 and TRBJ2-5; D remains unclear. The receptor's source is a human donor in good health (CMV status not recorded). Some clones in this sample may be carry-over from other donors' samples. CDR3 sequence (DNA): TGTGCCAGCAGCTTAGTTGCGACCCAGTACTTC. Protein sequence: CASSLVATQYF.